Shown below are 28 T cell receptor beta chains from a single sample sequenced in a study of PD-1 blockade in classical Hodgkin lymphoma. Some clones are missing from TCRdb's copy, which holds only in-frame ones; the method was immunoSEQ multiplex PCR. The sample includes roughly 2,600 clones, over 70% of them seen just once. Time point here: cycle 4 day 1 (C4D1), after less than 7 weeks of nivolumab. Brentuximab vedotin exposure varied, and every patient relapsed after autologous stem cell transplantation. The study isolated CD8+ T cells from thawed PBMCs by magnetic negative selection. The sample in question was CD8+ T cells from blood, obtained before the fourth cycle of nivolumab. These receptors were collected from a human donor with classical Hodgkin lymphoma.

V usage is TRBV6-5 and J usage is TRBJ2-2; D gene unclear. In germline, CDR1 is MNHEY, CDR2 SVGAGI. The CDR3 length is 14 residues. Trimming shortened V by 2 bases and J by 1 base, and 5 bases separated the two germline ends. This chain's CDR3 is CASSYGENTGELFF. DNA for the CDR3: TGTGCCAGCAGTTACGGGGAGAACACCGGGGAGCTGTTTTTT.

The CDR3 here is CASSRGTGRGTEAFF. CDR3 bases: TGCGCCAGCAGCCGAGGGACAGGGCGGGGCACTGAAGCTTTCTTT. This chain joins TRBV4-3 and TRBJ1-1, with TRBD1 matching over 9 bases. CDR1 and CDR2 from the germline V gene are LGHNA and YSLEER. The junction had 7 bases not matched to a gene; V was cut back by 4 bases and J by 4 bases. The CDR3 has 15 residues.

V usage is TRBV7-9 and J usage is TRBJ1-2; TRBD1 might be the D (6 bases). Germline V gene sequence: CDR1 SEHNR, CDR2 FQNEAQ (reference sequence). The CDR3 is 14 amino acids. Trimming shortened V by 5 bases and J by 4 bases, and 14 bases separated the two germline ends. In DNA, the CDR3 is TGTGCCAGCAGCCCCACAGGGTATGGCTATGGCTACACCTTC. This codes for CASSPTGYGYGYTF.

The chain has TRBV6-5 and TRBJ1-1; TRBD1 might be the D (5 bases). This CDR3 is built from 11 residues. The V and J ends lost 5 bases and 4 bases respectively, with 5 bases between them. CDR1 MNHEY and CDR2 SVGAGI come from the germline V gene. DNA of the CDR3: TGTGCCAGCAGTGGGGGCACTGAAGCTTTCTTT. This codes for CASSGGTEAFF.

The chain couples TRBV10-3 to TRBJ1-2, with TRBD1 as a possible D gene (6 bases). The CDR3 extends over 17 amino acids. The V end was cut by 2 bases, the J end by 4 bases, with 20 bases between. From germline, CDR1 is ENHRY and CDR2 SYGVKD. CDR3 coding DNA: TGTGCCATCAGTGAGGGGGCGGAGGGGGAGATCGTCTATGGCTACACCTTC. Protein sequence: CAISEGAEGEIVYGYTF.

The chain is built from TRBV7-2 and TRBJ2-1; D remains ambiguous. CDR1 SGHTA and CDR2 FQGNSA come from the germline V gene. The CDR3 is made up of 13 amino acids. V lost 1 base and J 12 bases, leaving 13 bases between the germline ends. CDR3 in amino acids: CASSLGDQLGQFF. CDR3 DNA sequence: TGTGCCAGCAGCTTAGGCGACCAATTGGGGCAGTTCTTC. Full variable domain (remainder filled in from reference TRBV7-2 and TRBJ2-1): GAGVSQSPSNKVTEKGKDVELRCDPISGHTALYWYRQSLGQGLEFLIYFQGNSAPDKSGLPSDRFSAERTGGSVSTLTIQRTQQEDSAVYLCASSLGDQLGQFFGPGTRLTVL.

This clone was observed a single time. The chain combines TRBV6-5 with TRBJ1-1; D gene ambiguous. Trimming removed 2 bases at V and 7 bases at J, with 8 bases between. CDR1 MNHEY and CDR2 SVGAGI come from the germline V gene. The CDR3 totals 12 residues. CDR3: CASSYEVGEAFF. In nucleotides, the CDR3 is TGTGCCAGCAGTTACGAGGTGGGTGAAGCTTTCTTT.

The chain recombines TRBV28 with TRBJ1-5; possible D gene TRBD1, 5 bases. The CDR3 runs 14 residues. Germline V gives CDR1 MDHEN, CDR2 SYDVKM. Trimming pared 3 bases from V and 6 bases from J, leaving 12 bases between. The CDR3 coding sequence is TGTGCCAGCAGTTTGACTGATAGGGGTCAGCCCCAGCATTTT. It yields the protein CASSLTDRGQPQHF.

The chain is built from TRBV7-9 and TRBJ2-2, with a possible D match to TRBD2 (6 bases). The CDR3 has 13 residues. V gave up 5 bases and J gave up 6 bases, with 10 bases separating them. From germline, CDR1 is SEHNR and CDR2 FQNEAQ (reference sequence). Here the CDR3 reads CASSPTGAGELFF. The CDR3 DNA reads as TGTGCCAGCAGCCCAACGGGGGCCGGGGAGCTGTTTTTT.

J is TRBJ2-4 and V is TRBV7-9; no definite D call. The CDR3 loop spans 11 amino acids. In germline, CDR1 is SEHNR, CDR2 FQNEAQ (reference sequence). V was pared by 3 bases and J by 7 bases, with 4 bases between. The CDR3 spells CASSFSNIQYF. CDR3 bases: TGTGCCAGCAGCTTTTCGAACATTCAGTACTTC.

Only a few counts were recorded for this clone. The genes are TRBV21-1 and TRBJ1-2. TRBV21-1 is shown as a pseudogene. The CDR3 totals 12 residues. The CDR3 DNA reads TGTGCCAGCAGCAAAGATGACTATGGCTACACCTTC. Protein sequence: CASSKDDYGYTF.

The chain combines TRBV2 with TRBJ2-2; 7 bases map to TRBD1. The germline gives CDR1 SNHLY, CDR2 FYNNEI. CDR3 length equals 15 residues. With V trimmed by 6 bases and J by 3 bases, 7 bases remained unmatched. CDR3 in DNA: TGTGCCAGCAGCGTCAGGGGGACCTACACCGGGGAGCTGTTTTTT. Its protein is CASSVRGTYTGELFF.

This clone was recorded a few times. This chain uses TRBV11-2 with TRBJ2-7; 8 bases map to TRBD1. This CDR3 has 14 amino acids. CDR1 and CDR2 (germline): SGHAT, FQNNGV. J was trimmed by 4 bases and V by 4 bases; bases with no gene match: 6. Here the CDR3 DNA reads TGTGCCAGCAGCTCCGGACAGGGTGCATACGAGCAGTACTTC. This codes for CASSSGQGAYEQYF. Drawing the rest from reference TRBV11-2 and TRBJ2-7, the complete variable domain is EAGVAQSPRYKIIEKRQSVAFWCNPISGHATLYWYQQILGQGPKLLIQFQNNGVVDDSQLPKDRFSAERLKGVDSTLKIQPAKLEDSAVYLCASSSGQGAYEQYFGPGTRLTVT.

In its sample, this clone is hyperexpanded. The chain carries TRBV19 and TRBJ1-5; D might be TRBD1 (5 bases). The CDR3 consists of 15 residues. CDR1 LNHDA and CDR2 SQIVND come from the germline V gene (reference sequence). Between the trimmed V and J ends, which lost 1 base and 0 bases, there was a span of 7 bases. This CDR3 is CASSIGQHSNQPQHF. The CDR3 DNA is TGTGCCAGTAGTATAGGACAGCATAGCAATCAGCCCCAGCATTTT.

In DNA form, the CDR3 reads TGCGCCAGCAGCCAAGATGTAGCAGGCCGTAATGAAAAACTGTTTTTT. Amino acids: CASSQDVAGRNEKLFF. This sequence joins TRBV4-3 and TRBJ1-4; D gene unclear. V dropped 0 bases and J dropped 4 bases, with 12 bases sitting between them. Looked up from germline, CDR1 is LGHNA and CDR2 is YSLEER. CDR3 length: 16 residues.

V usage is TRBV27 and J usage is TRBJ2-2, with 7 bases identical to TRBD2. CDR1 and CDR2 from the germline V gene are MNHEY and SMNVEV (reference sequence). With 5 bases clipped from V and 8 bases from J, the junction kept 5 bases outside the gene matches. The CDR3 loop spans 13 amino acids. CDR3 sequence: CASSAGTTGELFF. The CDR3, as DNA: TGTGCCAGCAGTGCCGGGACTACTGGGGAGCTGTTTTTT.

The rearrangement joins TRBV7-3 to TRBJ2-2; tentative D call: TRBD2 (5 bases). With 1 base removed from V and 4 bases from J, the gap between germline ends came to 10 bases. Germline V gene lookup returns CDR1 SGHTA and CDR2 FQGTGA. This CDR3 has 15 amino acids. Here the CDR3 DNA reads TGTGCCAGCAGCTTAAATCTAGGAGGCACCGGGGAGCTGTTTTTT. Translating it yields CASSLNLGGTGELFF.

This clone came up a few times. The CDR3 protein is CASSQAGNQNEQFF. CDR3 nucleotides: TGTGCCAGCAGCCAGGCGGGGAACCAGAATGAGCAGTTCTTC. The gene calls are TRBV7-3 and TRBJ2-1; TRBD2 is a possible D gene (6 bases). Trimming stripped 5 bases from V and 7 bases from J, with 15 bases between. The CDR3 contains 14 residues. The germline V gene has CDR1 SGHTA and CDR2 FQGTGA.

With regard to this clone: The junction departs from the called germline gene at one end, perhaps through a read error. CDR3 nucleotide sequence: TGTGCCAGTGGTATCTCGGAGAACTTACTATCTAAGCAGTTCTTC. This gives the protein CASGISENLLSKQFF. The chain joins TRBV19 to TRBJ2-1; D is unclear. Germline CDR1 is LNHDA and CDR2 is SQIVND (reference sequence). The CDR3 runs 15 residues.

As to this clone: A junction boundary mismatches the germline segment, possibly from a read error. J is TRBJ1-5 and V is TRBV4-1, with D possibly matching TRBD1 (6 bases). From germline, CDR1 is MGHRA and CDR2 YSYEKL. This CDR3 is built from 15 residues. This CDR3 is CASSQDQGGITGTIF. CDR3 in DNA: TGCGCCAGCAGCCAAGATCAAGGGGGAATCACCGGGACCATTTTT.

CDR3 amino acids: CASSQAGGPGSPLHF. The CDR3 DNA is TGTGCCAGCAGCCAAGCGGGGGGGCCAGGGTCACCCCTCCACTTT. The chain joins TRBV4-2 to TRBJ1-6; perhaps TRBD1 as D (6 bases). CDR3 size: 15 residues. Germline V gene sequence: CDR1 LGHNA, CDR2 YNFKEQ. Trimming pared 1 base from V and 10 bases from J, leaving 14 bases between.

V usage is TRBV4-3 and J usage is TRBJ2-6; 9 positions agree with TRBD1. There are 16 residues in the CDR3. Germline loops: CDR1 LGHNA, CDR2 YSLEER. The V and J ends lost 3 bases and 4 bases, in that order; junction bases with no gene match: 4. The CDR3 DNA reads TGCGCCAGCAGCCAGGACAGGGGAGCCGGGGCCAACGTCCTGACTTTC. It translates to CASSQDRGAGANVLTF.

Of note for this clone: A junction end diverges from the germline sequence, so it may reflect a read error. CDR3 region: CASSWEVEANTGELFF. CDR3 bases: TGTGCTAGCAGCTGGGAGGTGGAGGCGAACACCGGGGAGCTGTTTTTT. The chain is built from TRBV7-7 and TRBJ2-2; a possible D gene is TRBD2 (6 bases). This CDR3 is built from 16 residues. Germline V gene data show CDR1 as SSHAT and CDR2 as FNYEAQ (reference sequence).

The rearrangement links TRBV9 to TRBJ2-7, with 7 nucleotides matching TRBD1. The germline V gene has CDR1 SGDLS and CDR2 YYNGEE. The CDR3 is 14 residues long. The V segment lost 2 bases and the J segment 6 bases; nucleotides outside the gene matches: 8. DNA of the CDR3: TGTGCCAGCAGCGTCGGGACAGCAACTCTCGAGCAGTACTTC. Its translation is CASSVGTATLEQYF.

The chain uses TRBV7-9 and TRBJ2-1; D not resolved. The CDR3 runs 15 residues. The V gene lost 1 base and the J gene lost 6 bases, with 13 bases spanning the gap. Per germline, CDR1 SEHNR and CDR2 FQNEAQ (reference sequence). The CDR3 DNA reads as TGTGCCAGCAGCTTAGTTGTGGGCAGAGCCAATGAGCAGTTCTTC. As protein: CASSLVVGRANEQFF.

The chain is built from TRBV7-3 and TRBJ2-3, with 10 positions matching TRBD2. Germline CDR1 is SGHTA and CDR2 is FQGTGA. V shed 1 base and J 8 bases; nucleotides not matched to a gene: 9. CDR3 length: 16 amino acids. DNA of the CDR3: TGTGCCAGCAGCTTAAGCCCAGCGGGGGGGCCGGTTACGCAGTATTTT. This translates into CASSLSPAGGPVTQYF.

This clone was detected a few times. V is TRBV4-3 and J is TRBJ1-6; no clear D. The CDR3 has 14 residues. The germline V gene has CDR1 LGHNA and CDR2 YSLEER. Trimming stripped 5 bases from V and 8 bases from J, with 13 bases between. The CDR3 DNA reads TGCGCCAGCAGCGGTGCCTCCCGGGATTCACCCCTCCACTTT. It is translated as CASSGASRDSPLHF.

J is TRBJ1-2 and V is TRBV25-1; weak D call: TRBD1 (5 bases). V was pared by 2 bases and J by 7 bases, with 14 bases between. Looked up from germline, CDR1 is MGHDK and CDR2 is SYGVNS. CDR3 size: 14 residues. Here the CDR3 DNA reads TGTGCCAGCAGTGAACTCGGCAGGGAGGTTGGCTACACCTTC. It is translated as CASSELGREVGYTF.